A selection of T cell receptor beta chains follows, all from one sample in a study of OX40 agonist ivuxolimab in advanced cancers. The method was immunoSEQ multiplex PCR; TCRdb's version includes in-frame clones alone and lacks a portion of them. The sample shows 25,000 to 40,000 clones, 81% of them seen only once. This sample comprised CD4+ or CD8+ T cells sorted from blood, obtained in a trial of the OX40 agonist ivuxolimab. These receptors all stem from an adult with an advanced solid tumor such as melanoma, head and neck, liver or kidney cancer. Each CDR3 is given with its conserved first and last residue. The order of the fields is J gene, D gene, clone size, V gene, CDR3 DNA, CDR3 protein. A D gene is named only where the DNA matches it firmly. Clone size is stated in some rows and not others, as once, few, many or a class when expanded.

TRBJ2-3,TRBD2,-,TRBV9,TGTGCCAGCAGTCGTAGGGGAAGCGGGGGGGCCCCAGATACGCAGTATTTT,CASSRRGSGGAPDTQYF
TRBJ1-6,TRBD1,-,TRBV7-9,TGTGCCAGCAGCTTAAGGGGGACAGAAAATTCACCCCTCCACTTT,CASSLRGTENSPLHF
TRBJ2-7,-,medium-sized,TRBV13,TGTGCCAGCAGCTTGCGGGACGAGCAGTACTTC,CASSLRDEQYF
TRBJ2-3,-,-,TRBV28,TGTGCCAGCAGTTCCTGGGTTTACACAGATACGCAGTATTTT,CASSSWVYTDTQYF
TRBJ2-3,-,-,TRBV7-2,TGTGCCAGCAGCCTAGACTATCAGAGCACAGATACGCAGTATTTT,CASSLDYQSTDTQYF
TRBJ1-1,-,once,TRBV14,TGTGCCAGCAGCCCCCGCTTAGGCTCGAACACTGAAGCTTTCTTT,CASSPRLGSNTEAFF
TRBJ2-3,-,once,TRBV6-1,TGTGCCAGCAAGGTTGGGAGCGAGTCGGATACGCAGTATTTT,CASKVGSESDTQYF
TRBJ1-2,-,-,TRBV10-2,TGCGCCAGCAGTGATGACAGTCTCTATGGCTACACCTTC,CASSDDSLYGYTF
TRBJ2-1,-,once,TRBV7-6,TGTGCCAGCAGGTCAACGGGCGGATGGGAGCAGTTCTTC,CASRSTGGWEQFF
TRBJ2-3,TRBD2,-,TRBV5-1,TGCGCCAGCAGCTTCAGCGGGGTTAGCACAGATACGCAGTATTTT,CASSFSGVSTDTQYF
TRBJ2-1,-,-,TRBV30,TGTGCCTGGAGTGGGGGGACGGTAAATGAGCAGTTCTTC,CAWSGGTVNEQFF
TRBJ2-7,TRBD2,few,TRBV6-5,TGTGCCAGCGAACCAGCGGGGGGGCCCTACGAGCAGTACTTC,CASEPAGGPYEQYF
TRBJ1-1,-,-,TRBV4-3,TGCGCCAGCAGCCAAGTGACATGGAGGACTGAAGCTTTCTTT,CASSQVTWRTEAFF
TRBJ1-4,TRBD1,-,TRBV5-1,TGCGCCAGCAGCTTGGGGGACGACAGGGAAGGGGAAAAACTGTTTTTT,CASSLGDDREGEKLFF